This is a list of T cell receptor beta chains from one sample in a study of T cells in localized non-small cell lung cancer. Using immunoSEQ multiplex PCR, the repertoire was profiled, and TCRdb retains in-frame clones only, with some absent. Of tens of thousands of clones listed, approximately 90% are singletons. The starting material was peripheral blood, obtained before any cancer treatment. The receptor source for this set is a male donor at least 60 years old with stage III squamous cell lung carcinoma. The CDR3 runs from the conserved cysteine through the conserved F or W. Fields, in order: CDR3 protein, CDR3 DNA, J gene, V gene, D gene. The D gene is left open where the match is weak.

cdr3_aa: CASRGGLGRTEAFF; cdr3_nt: TGCGCCAGCAGGGGAGGTCTAGGAAGAACTGAAGCTTTCTTT; j_call: TRBJ1-1; v_call: TRBV5-1; d_call: -
cdr3_aa: CASSWRENEQFF; cdr3_nt: TGTGCCAGCAGTTGGAGAGAGAATGAGCAGTTCTTC; j_call: TRBJ2-1; v_call: TRBV27; d_call: -
cdr3_aa: CASSQGLEGTGELFF; cdr3_nt: TGTGCCAGCAGCCAAGGCCTAGAGGGCACCGGGGAGCTGTTTTTT; j_call: TRBJ2-2; v_call: TRBV4-2; d_call: -
cdr3_aa: CASSRAEVARQFF; cdr3_nt: TGTGCCAGCAGCAGGGCGGAGGTCGCTCGGCAGTTCTTC; j_call: TRBJ2-1; v_call: TRBV7-3; d_call: -
cdr3_aa: CASSPSNEQFF; cdr3_nt: TGTGCCAGCAGCCCCTCCAATGAGCAGTTCTTC; j_call: TRBJ2-1; v_call: TRBV9; d_call: -
cdr3_aa: CASSRDRGETQYF; cdr3_nt: TGCGCCAGCAGCCGGGACAGAGGGGAGACCCAGTACTTC; j_call: TRBJ2-5; v_call: TRBV5-1; d_call: TRBD1
cdr3_aa: CASSLADRGQGYTF; cdr3_nt: TGTGCCAGCAGTTTAGCGGACAGGGGGCAAGGCTACACCTTC; j_call: TRBJ1-2; v_call: TRBV28; d_call: TRBD1
cdr3_aa: CASSPRWGGHEQYF; cdr3_nt: TGTGCCAGCAGCCCTCGGTGGGGGGGCCACGAGCAGTACTTC; j_call: TRBJ2-7; v_call: TRBV13; d_call: -
cdr3_aa: CASSSGLAPNEQFF; cdr3_nt: TGTGCCAGCAGCTCCGGACTAGCGCCCAATGAGCAGTTCTTC; j_call: TRBJ2-1; v_call: TRBV7-7; d_call: TRBD2
cdr3_aa: CASSYLPGAQGGEQYF; cdr3_nt: TGTGCCAGTAGTTATTTGCCGGGAGCCCAAGGAGGCGAGCAGTACTTC; j_call: TRBJ2-7; v_call: TRBV19; d_call: -
cdr3_aa: CASKKDRVSPLHF; cdr3_nt: TGTGCCAGCAAGAAGGACAGGGTGTCACCCCTCCACTTT; j_call: TRBJ1-6; v_call: TRBV2; d_call: TRBD1
cdr3_aa: CSATSFPSGTF; cdr3_nt: TGCAGTGCTACTTCATTTCCTTCGGGGACCTTC; j_call: TRBJ1-2; v_call: TRBV20-1; d_call: -
cdr3_aa: CSAHNNEQFF; cdr3_nt: TGCAGTGCTCATAACAATGAGCAGTTCTTC; j_call: TRBJ2-1; v_call: TRBV20-1; d_call: -
cdr3_aa: CASSKLGPSTDTQYF; cdr3_nt: TGTGCCAGCAGCAAACTAGGGCCTAGCACAGATACGCAGTATTTT; j_call: TRBJ2-3; v_call: TRBV7-2; d_call: -